The TCR beta chain under discussion was sequenced for a study of CD8+ T cells in alopecia areata. For this clone: Its antigen remains unknown.

The treatment denotes: oral pan-JAK inhibitor, 5-10 mg twice daily. A FACSAria was used to sort CD4+ and CD8+ T cells. These cells came from PBMCs. Study-level points and caveats: Under tofacitinib, fewer expanded CD8+ clones appeared among the top 100 scalp clones. It was lesional scalp, especially alopecia totalis/universalis, that showed higher clonality than normal scalp. The study found that many expanded lesional clones persisted in scalp and blood during tofacitinib.

The authors extracted RNA and reverse transcribed it into cDNA as the sequencing template. Measured with immunoSEQ multiplex PCR; TCRdb has only the in-frame clones, and not every one. The data contain 90,000 or so clones, around 47% of them singletons. The origin of this receptor is a human donor with alopecia areata. The source material was CD8+ T cells sorted from blood, sampled at week 24, from a patient treated with tofacitinib.

The CDR3 nucleotides read TGTGCCAGCAGCCTCCGGGACCCCCGGCAGCCCCAGCATTTT. Translated, it gives CASSLRDPRQPQHF. The V gene is TRBV6-6, the J gene TRBJ1-5; D is perhaps TRBD1 (5 bases). CDR1 MNHNY and CDR2 SVGAGI come from the germline V gene (reference sequence). The CDR3 is made up of 14 amino acids. The V gene lost 6 bases and the J gene lost 7 bases, with 16 bases spanning the gap.